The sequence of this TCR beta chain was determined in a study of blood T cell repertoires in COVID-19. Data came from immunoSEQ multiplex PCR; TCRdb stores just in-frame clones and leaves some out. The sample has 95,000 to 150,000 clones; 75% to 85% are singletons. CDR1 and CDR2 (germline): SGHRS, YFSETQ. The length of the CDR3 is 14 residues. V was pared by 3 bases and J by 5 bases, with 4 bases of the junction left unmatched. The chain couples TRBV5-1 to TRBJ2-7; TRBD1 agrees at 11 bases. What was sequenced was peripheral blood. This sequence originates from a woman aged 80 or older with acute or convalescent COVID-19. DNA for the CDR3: TGCGCCAGCAGCTCCCGGACAGGGGGCGACGAGCAGTACTTC. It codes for CASSSRTGGDEQYF.